One and the same sample provided the 21 T cell receptor beta chains below, sequenced in a study of technical replicates of blood from a few donors. Assay used: immunoSEQ multiplex PCR; TCRdb lists only in-frame clones, some missing. The table lists 65,000 to 95,000 clones, 95% to 98% of them singletons, with over 0.13% in the top ten. The sequenced sample consisted of T cells isolated from PBMCs. Receptors were obtained from a human donor in good health.

This clone appeared a single time. This chain links TRBV19 with TRBJ2-1; 7 bases are a match to TRBD2. Germline CDR1 and CDR2: LNHDA and SQIVND (reference sequence). This CDR3 is built from 15 residues. With 2 bases clipped from V and 4 bases from J, the junction kept 5 bases outside the gene matches. Here the CDR3 reads CASSIQGGLYNEQFF. The CDR3 DNA reads TGTGCCAGTAGTATACAGGGAGGGTTGTACAATGAGCAGTTCTTC.

J is TRBJ1-2 and V is TRBV20-1, with unresolved D. CDR1 DFQATT and CDR2 SNEGSKA come from the germline V gene (reference sequence). Trimming shortened V by 5 bases and J by 6 bases, and 10 bases separated the two germline ends. The CDR3 consists of 11 residues. The CDR3 protein is CSAVSQNGYTF. In nucleotides, the CDR3 is TGCAGTGCTGTTTCACAAAATGGCTACACCTTC.

The genes are TRBV14 and TRBJ2-7, with D possibly matching TRBD2 (5 bases). The CDR3 has 15 amino acids. The ends were cut back, 0 bases at V and 5 bases at J, with 14 bases in the middle. CDR1 is SGHDN, CDR2 FVKESK, per germline. CDR3 nucleotides: TGTGCCAGCAGCCAAGATCTTGCTAGCCAGGACGAGCAGTACTTC. Translation gives CASSQDLASQDEQYF.

This sequence joins TRBV6-4 and TRBJ2-3, with TRBD2 identical over 7 bases. The V segment lost 0 bases and the J segment 6 bases; nucleotides outside the gene matches: 6. The CDR3 is 15 amino acids. Germline V gene data show CDR1 as MRHNA and CDR2 as SNTAGT. The CDR3 spells CASSDSKRGGDTQYF. The CDR3 DNA follows: TGTGCCAGCAGTGACTCTAAGCGGGGCGGGGATACGCAGTATTTT.

The chain joins TRBV18 to TRBJ2-1; 10 bases map to TRBD2. The CDR3 is 19 residues long. The germline V gene encodes CDR1 KGHSH and CDR2 LQKENI. J lost 6 bases, V lost 0 bases, and 14 bases had no gene match. The CDR3 here is CASSPPIKREGLNPNEQFF. DNA of the CDR3: TGTGCCAGCTCACCACCGATAAAGCGGGAGGGCCTAAATCCCAATGAGCAGTTCTTC.

The chain is built from TRBV27 and TRBJ1-2, with D perhaps TRBD1 (5 bases). The length of the CDR3 is 16 residues. Germline-derived CDR1 and CDR2 are MNHEY and SMNVEV (reference sequence). Trimming removed 2 bases from V and 4 bases from J, with 17 bases in between. CDR3: CASSLLGGGVGYGYTF. The CDR3 DNA reads as TGTGCCAGCAGTTTACTTGGGGGAGGGGTGGGCTATGGCTACACCTTC.

The chain has TRBV11-1 and TRBJ1-2; D gene ambiguous. Germline CDR1 reads SGHAT; CDR2 reads FQDESV (reference sequence). Trimming pared 5 bases from V and 4 bases from J, leaving 11 bases between. The CDR3 loop spans 13 amino acids. The CDR3 nucleotides are TGTGCCAGCAGCCCGACGAGCGGCTATGGCTACACCTTC. Residues: CASSPTSGYGYTF. The whole variable domain, remainder taken from reference TRBV11-1 and TRBJ1-2, is EAEVAQSPRYKITEKSQAVAFWCDPISGHATLYWYRQILGQGPELLVQFQDESVVDDSQLPKDRFSAERLKGVDSTLKIQPAELGDSAMYLCASSPTSGYGYTFGSGTRLTVV.

The chain recombines TRBV7-8 with TRBJ1-2, with 7 bases that match TRBD1. Losses at the gene ends were 2 bases for V and 2 bases for J; bases not matched to a gene: 8. The CDR3 has 16 residues. Germline V lookup: CDR1 SGHVS, CDR2 FQNEAQ. This CDR3 reads CASSLWSGGLNYGYTF. In nucleotides, the CDR3 is TGTGCCAGCAGCTTATGGTCAGGGGGATTGAACTATGGCTACACCTTC.

The gene calls are TRBV15 and TRBJ1-1; 10 positions match TRBD1. V shed 0 bases, J shed 5 bases, and the junction held 3 bases outside the gene matches. The CDR3 spans 15 residues. In germline, CDR1 is LNHNV, CDR2 YYDKDF (reference sequence). The CDR3 region is CATSRDRDRGTEAFF. The CDR3 nucleotides read TGTGCCACCAGCAGAGATAGGGACAGGGGAACTGAAGCTTTCTTT. The full variable domain, completed using reference TRBV15 and TRBJ1-1, is DAMVIQNPRYQVTQFGKPVTLSCSQTLNHNVMYWYQQKSSQAPKLLFHYYDKDFNNEADTPDNFQSRRPNTSFCFLDIRSPGLGDTAMYLCATSRDRDRGTEAFFGQGTRLTVV.

This chain uses TRBV19 with TRBJ1-6, with 7 bases aligning to TRBD1. Germline V gene lookup returns CDR1 LNHDA and CDR2 SQIVND (reference sequence). The CDR3 sequence is 15 residues long. Losses at the gene ends were 4 bases for V and 10 bases for J; bases not matched to a gene: 10. CDR3 DNA sequence: TGTGCCAGTAGTACTTCGACAGGGCCAGGCTCACCCCTCCACTTT. This translates into CASSTSTGPGSPLHF.

The V gene is TRBV5-1, the J gene TRBJ2-1; the D gene is possibly TRBD2 (7 bases). Between the trimmed V and J ends, which lost 2 bases and 6 bases, there was a span of 15 bases. Germline V gene lookup returns CDR1 SGHRS and CDR2 YFSETQ. CDR3 length: 15 residues. The CDR3: CASSFRGARGNEQFF. The CDR3 DNA sequence: TGCGCCAGCAGCTTTCGGGGGGCCAGGGGCAATGAGCAGTTCTTC.

V is TRBV20-1 and J is TRBJ2-5; D unclear. V was pared by 2 bases and J by 3 bases, with 4 bases between. CDR3 length equals 11 residues. Germline CDR1 and CDR2: DFQATT and SNEGSKA (reference sequence). DNA of the CDR3: TGCAGTGCTAGACCAGAAGAGACCCAGTACTTC. Its protein product is CSARPEETQYF.

The chain is built from TRBV19 and TRBJ1-1; D call uncertain. V shed 4 bases and J shed 0 bases, with 9 bases lying between them. CDR1 LNHDA and CDR2 SQIVND come from the germline V gene (reference sequence). The CDR3 loop spans 14 amino acids. CDR3 nucleotides: TGTGCCAGTAGTAGAAAGCCGATGAACACTGAAGCTTTCTTT. Its protein product is CASSRKPMNTEAFF.

The gene calls are TRBV10-3 and TRBJ2-5, with a tentative D call TRBD1 (6 bases). The germline V gene encodes CDR1 ENHRY and CDR2 SYGVKD. This CDR3 is built from 17 residues. Trimming pared 4 bases from V and 7 bases from J, leaving 25 bases between. Written as DNA, the CDR3 is TGTGCCATCAGTGGGGTTTGGGGGACACCCACCGCCGGGACCCAGTACTTC. Residues: CAISGVWGTPTAGTQYF.

The V gene is TRBV18, the J gene TRBJ2-3; D possibly corresponds to TRBD1 (6 bases). Germline CDR1 and CDR2: KGHSH and LQKENI. The V end was cut by 0 bases, the J end by 5 bases, with 12 bases between. The CDR3 has 15 amino acids. The CDR3 here is CASSPPDSGRDTQYF. Written as DNA, the CDR3 is TGTGCCAGCTCACCACCGGACAGTGGAAGAGATACGCAGTATTTT. Full variable domain (outside the CDR3, taken from reference TRBV18 and TRBJ2-3): NAGVMQNPRHLVRRRGQEARLRCSPMKGHSHVYWYRQLPEEGLKFMVYLQKENIIDESGMPKERFSAEFPKEGPSILRIQQVVRGDSAAYFCASSPPDSGRDTQYFGPGTRLTVL.

The chain carries TRBV11-2 and TRBJ2-1; D is possibly TRBD2 (5 bases). V was cut by 6 bases and J by 3 bases, with 12 bases left in between. CDR1 is SGHAT, CDR2 FQNNGV, per germline. This CDR3 region has 14 residues. The CDR3 coding sequence is TGTGCCAGCAGTAAGGAGCGGATCTACAATGAGCAGTTCTTC. This translates into CASSKERIYNEQFF.

This chain joins TRBV25-1 and TRBJ2-1; a possible D gene is TRBD2 (6 bases). V lost 6 bases to trimming and J lost 0 bases, with 15 bases between them. Germline V gives CDR1 MGHDK, CDR2 SYGVNS. The CDR3 sequence is 16 residues long. CDR3 residues: CASSMRLDFSYNEQFF. The DNA of the CDR3 is TGTGCCAGCAGCATGCGACTAGACTTCTCCTACAATGAGCAGTTCTTC.

The gene calls are TRBV7-3 and TRBJ1-1; D call uncertain. Germline V gives CDR1 SGHTA, CDR2 FQGTGA. V was clipped by 5 bases and J by 8 bases, with 18 bases between them. This CDR3 contains 14 residues. The CDR3 sequence: CASSASMGGDEAFF. The CDR3 nucleotides are TGTGCCAGCAGCGCCAGCATGGGAGGCGACGAAGCTTTCTTT.

The rearrangement joins TRBV7-9 to TRBJ2-7; maybe TRBD1 (5 bases). This CDR3 is built from 16 residues. Trimming pared 5 bases from V and 0 bases from J, leaving 17 bases between. Germline CDR1 is SEHNR and CDR2 is FQNEAQ (reference sequence). CDR3 region: CASSPILLRDSYEQYF. CDR3 bases: TGTGCCAGCAGCCCCATCCTCCTCAGGGACTCCTACGAGCAGTACTTC.

This chain connects TRBV7-9 to TRBJ2-2, with D hard to call. Trimming shortened V by 1 base and J by 7 bases, and 13 bases separated the two germline ends. The CDR3 covers 15 residues. Germline CDR1 reads SEHNR; CDR2 reads FQNEAQ (reference sequence). The CDR3 DNA sequence: TGTGCCAGCAGCTTAGTCTCCAGACTTAACGGGGAGCTGTTTTTT. Translated, it gives CASSLVSRLNGELFF.

This sequence joins TRBV2 and TRBJ2-2, with TRBD2 as a possible D gene (5 bases). The ends were cut back, 5 bases at V and 13 bases at J, with 14 bases in the middle. The CDR3 has 12 amino acids. Germline assignment: CDR1 SNHLY and CDR2 FYNNEI. The CDR3 DNA is TGTGCCAGCAGTCCGGAGGTTTCGTCGCTGTTTTTT. This encodes CASSPEVSSLFF.